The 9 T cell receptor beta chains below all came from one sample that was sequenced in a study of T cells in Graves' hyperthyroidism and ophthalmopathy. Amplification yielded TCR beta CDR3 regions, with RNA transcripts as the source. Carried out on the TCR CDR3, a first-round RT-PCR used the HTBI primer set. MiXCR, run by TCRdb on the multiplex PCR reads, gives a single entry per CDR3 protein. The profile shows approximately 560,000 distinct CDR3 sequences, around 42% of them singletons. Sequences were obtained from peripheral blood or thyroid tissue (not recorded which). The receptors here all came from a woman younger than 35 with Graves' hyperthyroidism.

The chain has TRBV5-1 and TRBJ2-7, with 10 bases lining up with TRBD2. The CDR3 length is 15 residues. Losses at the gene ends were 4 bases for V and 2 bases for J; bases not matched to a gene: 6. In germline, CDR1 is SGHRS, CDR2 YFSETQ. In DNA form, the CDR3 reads TGCGCCAGCAGCAAGACTAGCGGGCCGACCTACGAGCAGTACTTC. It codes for CASSKTSGPTYEQYF. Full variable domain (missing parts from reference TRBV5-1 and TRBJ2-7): KAGVTQTPRYLIKTRGQQVTLSCSPISGHRSVSWYQQTPGQGLQFLFEYFSETQRNKGNFPGRFSGRQFSNSRSEMNVSTLELGDSALYLCASSKTSGPTYEQYFGPGTRLTVT.

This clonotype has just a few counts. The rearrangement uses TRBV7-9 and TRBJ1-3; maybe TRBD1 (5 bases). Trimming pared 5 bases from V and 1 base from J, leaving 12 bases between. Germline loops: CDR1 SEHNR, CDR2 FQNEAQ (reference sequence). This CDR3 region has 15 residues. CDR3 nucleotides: TGTGCCAGCAGCGAGGACACCCATTCTGGAAACACCATATATTTT. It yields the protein CASSEDTHSGNTIYF.

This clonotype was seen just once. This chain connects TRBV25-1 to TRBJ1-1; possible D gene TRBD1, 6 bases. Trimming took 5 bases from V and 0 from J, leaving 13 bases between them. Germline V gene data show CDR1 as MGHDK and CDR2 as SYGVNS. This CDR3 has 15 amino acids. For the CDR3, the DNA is TGTGCCAGCAGTTTAGACAGGAGATTGAACACTGAAGCTTTCTTT. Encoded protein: CASSLDRRLNTEAFF.

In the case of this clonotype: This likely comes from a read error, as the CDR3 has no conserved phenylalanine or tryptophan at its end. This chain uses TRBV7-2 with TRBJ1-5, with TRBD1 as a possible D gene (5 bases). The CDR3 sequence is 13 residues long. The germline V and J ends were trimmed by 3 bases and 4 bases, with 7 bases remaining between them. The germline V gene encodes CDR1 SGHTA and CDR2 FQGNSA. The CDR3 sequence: CASSFTGNQPQHL. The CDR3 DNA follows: TGTGCCAGCAGCTTCACAGGAAATCAGCCCCAGCATTTA.

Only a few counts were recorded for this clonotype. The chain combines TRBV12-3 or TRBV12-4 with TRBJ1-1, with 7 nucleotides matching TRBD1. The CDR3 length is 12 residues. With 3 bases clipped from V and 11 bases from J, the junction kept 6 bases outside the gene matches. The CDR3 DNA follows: TGTGCCAGCAGTTTCTCCACAGGGGAGGCTTTCTTT. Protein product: CASSFSTGEAFF.

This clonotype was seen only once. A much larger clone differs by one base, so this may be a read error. The CDR3 sequence is CASSGGAALQETQYF. The CDR3 nucleotides read TGTGCCAGCAGTGGGGGCGCGGCTCTCCAAGAGACCCAGTACTTC. The chain employs TRBV6-1 and TRBJ2-5; TRBD1 might be the D (5 bases). This CDR3 has 15 amino acids. Trimming removed 4 bases at V and 1 base at J, with 13 bases between. The V gene's germline CDR1 is MNHNS and CDR2 SASEGT.

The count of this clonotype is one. CDR3 loop: CSKPWGSANTEAFF. In nucleotides, the CDR3 is TGCAGCAAACCCTGGGGCAGTGCAAACACTGAAGCTTTCTTT. The genes are TRBV29-1 and TRBJ1-1; weak D call: TRBD1 (5 bases). The CDR3 sequence is 14 residues long. The V end was cut by 8 bases, the J end by 2 bases, with 18 bases between. Germline values: CDR1 SQVTM, CDR2 ANQGSEA.

The CDR3 loop reads CASSRDLDYEQYF. The CDR3 DNA reads as TGTGCCAGCAGTCGGGACCTTGATTACGAGCAGTACTTC. This chain connects TRBV2 to TRBJ2-7; D may be TRBD1 or TRBD2 (5 bases each). Looked up from germline, CDR1 is SNHLY and CDR2 is FYNNEI. The CDR3 consists of 13 residues. V lost 5 bases, J lost 4 bases, and 12 bases lay in between.

DNA for the CDR3: TGTGCCATCAGTGAGGCGGGGGGGAGGGAAGAGACCCAGTACTTC. Amino acids: CAISEAGGREETQYF. The rearrangement joins TRBV10-3 to TRBJ2-5, with TRBD2 matching over 9 bases. The junction had 4 bases not matched to a gene; V was cut back by 2 bases and J by 3 bases. CDR1 ENHRY and CDR2 SYGVKD come from the germline V gene. The CDR3 covers 15 residues.